A selection of T cell receptor beta chains follows, all from one sample in a study of shared clonotypes between healthy human individuals. The data were produced by immunoSEQ multiplex PCR, yet TCRdb's version contains in-frame clones alone and is incomplete. Of approximately 2.4 million clones in the sample, 95% were seen once. The sample consisted of naive CD4+ T cells sorted from blood. The receptors shown here come from a man younger than 35 in good health. CDR3s leave out the opening cysteine and the closing phenylalanine or tryptophan. Each record gives: CDR3 protein, J gene, V gene.

ASTPTRQNTGELF,TRBJ2-2,TRBV28
ASSEGSGRGQGNGYT,TRBJ1-2,TRBV6-1
ASSPVPGQIAF,TRBJ1-1,TRBV18
AWSVWGHSYNEQF,TRBJ2-1,TRBV30
ASSLFAGEDTQY,TRBJ2-3,TRBV5-1
ASSEVKNSPLH,TRBJ1-6,TRBV11-2
AISPSLQGGSGANVLT,TRBJ2-6,TRBV10-3
ASTPRGGETQY,TRBJ2-5,TRBV7-9
ASSRGTNTEAF,TRBJ1-1,TRBV6-1
ASSKDRNYGYT,TRBJ1-2,TRBV11-2
ASSYSIWGAGGYT,TRBJ1-2,TRBV6-6
AISDEGNQPQH,TRBJ1-5,TRBV10-3
ASSLSGGAQY,TRBJ2-5,TRBV7-3
ASSADRGKEKLF,TRBJ1-4,TRBV9
AISGPGTSTDTQY,TRBJ2-3,TRBV10-3
ASRLDRVTDTQY,TRBJ2-3,TRBV6-5
ASETLYNEQF,TRBJ2-1,TRBV7-9
ASSSGIGNIQY,TRBJ2-4,TRBV28
ASSPMLLMGVGTDTQY,TRBJ2-3,TRBV11-2
ASSLRGGLLEQY,TRBJ2-7,TRBV27
ASSVDRGTPRYEQY,TRBJ2-7,TRBV9
ASTSGGARNTQY,TRBJ2-3,TRBV2
ASSLSDRDYGYT,TRBJ1-2,TRBV27
ASSLGAGGPKEQF,TRBJ2-1,TRBV5-1
ASSQADTRTNEKLF,TRBJ1-4,TRBV4-1
ASSSGELF,TRBJ2-2,TRBV18
ASNYREQETQY,TRBJ2-5,TRBV2
ASSLPGTRDAGELF,TRBJ2-2,TRBV27
ASRPVDRGSYNEQF,TRBJ2-1,TRBV2
ASSTSGGAETQY,TRBJ2-5,TRBV18
ASSPLYWGGETQY,TRBJ2-5,TRBV18
ASSPLADSPLH,TRBJ1-6,TRBV5-1
ASSIHEIWTGVNYGYT,TRBJ1-2,TRBV21-1
ASRKGGGNGELF,TRBJ2-2,TRBV6-1
ASQYKRGPNTGELF,TRBJ2-2,TRBV19
ASSLDRVDTEAF,TRBJ1-1,TRBV7-9
ASIKTSGGPGDTQY,TRBJ2-3,TRBV10-2
ATVSGTGADWGYT,TRBJ1-2,TRBV19
ACERDSNQPQH,TRBJ1-5,TRBV30
ASSPWDYNEQF,TRBJ2-1,TRBV5-8
ASSYSRGYYNEQF,TRBJ2-1,TRBV6-5
ASSRLDGGNTEAF,TRBJ1-1,TRBV6-5
ASSPPSGAAEAF,TRBJ1-1,TRBV18
ASSPAGWWPEAF,TRBJ1-1,TRBV7-8
ASSSRGSSYNSPLH,TRBJ1-6,TRBV5-4
ASSNMEYYRGDGYT,TRBJ1-2,TRBV19
ASSQYGGFIQETQY,TRBJ2-5,TRBV4-1
ASRSDGSGNTIY,TRBJ1-3,TRBV2